This TCR beta chain came from a study of identical twins' blood T cells (dated by TCRdb to the early 2010s). About the study as a whole: The roughly 12 libraries, six for the alpha chain and six for the beta chain, together yielded 49 million or so Illumina reads. The study compared TCR alpha and beta chain repertoires of three pairs of monozygous twins using next-generation sequencing to assess genetic influence on repertoire formation. General study outcomes and caveats: Validation by independent studies was stated to be required for the proposed role of the TCRalpha J segment in MHC recognition during thymic selection. The count of CDR3 clonotypes shared by two donors depended mainly on the product of the two donors' cloneset sizes, and twins did not clearly depart from this trend. Among the most abundant TCRbeta clonotypes, every donor shared more CDR3 sequences with her own twin than with unrelated donors. Because the twins were reared together, environmental influences could not be ruled out as the explanation for twin similarity. V gene usage was reported to be markedly more similar within twin pairs than between unrelated donors, even among non-selected out-of-frame TCRbeta clonotypes.

Six healthy women forming three monozygous twin pairs were used as donors. All three twin pairs had been reared together, and it was thought likely that the same infectious agents and vaccines had been met by these twin pairs. RNA was isolated from peripheral blood mononuclear cells and used to prepare TCR cDNA libraries. At the junction V is shortened by 5 bases and J by 5 bases; bases outside the gene matches: 12. The germline V gene specifies KGHSH as CDR1 and LQKENI as CDR2. There are 16 amino acids in the CDR3, from cysteine to phenylalanine inclusive. Of the read, only the CDR3 DNA is kept; its 48 bases are in frame from base 1. Note on this clonotype: Its specific antigen is unknown. No base quality information exists; no much larger clone differs at one position.

The receptor library was made with 5' RACE. TCRdb lists the instrument as Illumina Genome Analyzer IIx. To prepare the RNA-based TCR cDNA libraries, a previously described protocol was followed, with several modifications. Sample-specific barcodes were introduced on both ends of each TCR cDNA library during cDNA synthesis and amplification to prevent cross-contamination. The published analysis was carried out like this. Each individual had between about 90,000 and nearly 500,000 identified clonotypes, and each library contained roughly 2 to 3.6 million CDR3-containing reads. Reads carrying improper barcode index combinations were removed, after which the MiTCR software was used to build a cloneset for each library. During the assembly of CDR3 clonotypes by MiTCR, low-quality reads were filtered or rescued and PCR and sequencing errors were corrected. Artificial out-of-frame clonotypes were mapped to in-frame sequences, with one indel allowed in the CDR3, and then removed. V and J gene usage similarity between donors was measured as Jensen-Shannon divergence divided by mean entropy. Clones were called with MiXCR by TCRdb after fastp trimmed the public reads at Q25, and only in-frame beta chains were retained. Rows merge per CDR3 protein into single entries with the most common DNA and genes. The V and J calls follow TCRdb's processing rather than the paper's. The sample has 350,000 to 400,000 distinct CDR3 sequences on record, over 25% of them singletons. The top ten clones comprise about 6% of the sample.

The source is a woman aged 18 to 55 in good health. The rearrangement joined TRBV18 to TRBJ2-3; 8 middle bases align to TRBD1. Sequencing was done on a sample of PBMCs. The nucleotide sequence is TGTGCCAGCTCAACCCGGACAGGGAGAAGCGGAGATACGCAGTATTTT. The translation is CASSTRTGRSGDTQYF.